This entry lists 22 T cell receptor beta chains sequenced from one sample in a study of T cell changes during pregnancy in multiple sclerosis. Clones were sequenced by immunoSEQ multiplex PCR, and TCRdb holds only the in-frame ones, with some missing. This table holds around 29,000 clones, 90% to 95% found once. The sequenced sample was CD8+ T cells from peripheral blood mononuclear cells, obtained before pregnancy. The source of these receptors is a female donor with multiple sclerosis, enrolled in a pregnancy study.

The V gene is TRBV27, the J gene TRBJ2-5; a possible D gene is TRBD1 (6 bases). V lost 1 base and J 4 bases, leaving 16 bases between the germline ends. Germline-derived CDR1 and CDR2 are MNHEY and SMNVEV (reference sequence). The CDR3 contains 16 residues. The DNA for the CDR3 is TGTGCCAGCAGTTTATGGCCTATGGGGGCGGGAGAGACCCAGTACTTC. Translated, it gives CASSLWPMGAGETQYF.

This clone was observed once. V is TRBV5-1 and J is TRBJ2-5; 7 bases match TRBD2. CDR1 is SGHRS and CDR2 is YFSETQ in the germline V gene. The CDR3 has 14 residues. V trimming: 0 bases; J trimming: 4 bases; junction bases outside the gene matches: 3. The CDR3 DNA sequence: TGCGCCAGCAGCTTGGCGGGCGGGGGAGAGACCCAGTACTTC. Translation gives CASSLAGGGETQYF.

The chain uses TRBV6-1 and TRBJ2-7, with 10 bases identical to TRBD2. The CDR3 covers 17 residues. Looked up from germline, CDR1 is MNHNS and CDR2 is SASEGT. Trimming took 2 bases from V and 3 from J; bases not matched to a gene: 10. The DNA for the CDR3 is TGTGCCAGCAGTGAACGGTCTAGCGGGAGTACAGTCTACGAGCAGTACTTC. Its protein is CASSERSSGSTVYEQYF.

This clone was observed a single time. J is TRBJ2-5 and V is TRBV27, with 7 bases lining up with TRBD2. Trimming at V came to 5 bases and at J to 1 base, leaving 7 bases not matched to a gene. Germline loops: CDR1 MNHEY, CDR2 SMNVEV (reference sequence). This CDR3 region has 15 residues. This CDR3 is CASSPSPSGQETQYF. CDR3 nucleotide sequence: TGTGCCAGCAGTCCATCCCCTAGCGGCCAAGAGACCCAGTACTTC.

The J gene is TRBJ1-4, the V gene TRBV5-1, with TRBD1 matching over 7 bases. V shed 4 bases and J 5 bases; nucleotides not matched to a gene: 5. Germline V gene data show CDR1 as SGHRS and CDR2 as YFSETQ. The CDR3 sequence is 14 residues long. CDR3 DNA: TGCGCCAGCAGCCTACAGGGGAAAAATGAAAAACTGTTTTTT. Amino acid sequence: CASSLQGKNEKLFF.

The V and J genes are TRBV25-1 and TRBJ1-2, with TRBD1 matching 9 bases. CDR3 size: 15 residues. V shed 1 base and J 7 bases; nucleotides not matched to a gene: 7. Germline-derived CDR1 and CDR2 are MGHDK and SYGVNS. Here the CDR3 DNA reads TGTGCCAGCAGTGAATCGGGACAGGGACCTGCTGGCTACACCTTC. This gives the protein CASSESGQGPAGYTF.

The chain links TRBV4-2 to TRBJ2-1, with 12 bases identical to TRBD2. The CDR3 runs 16 residues. The V and J ends lost 0 bases and 11 bases, in that order; junction bases with no gene match: 8. Germline CDR1 reads LGHNA; CDR2 reads YNFKEQ. The CDR3 nucleotides read TGTGCCAGCAGCCAAGACACTAGCGGGGGGCCCCGGCAGCAGTTCTTC. It is translated as CASSQDTSGGPRQQFF.

The chain carries TRBV27 and TRBJ1-6; the D gene is possibly TRBD1 (5 bases). The CDR3 consists of 18 residues. Trimming shortened V by 0 bases and J by 11 bases, and 23 bases separated the two germline ends. Germline values: CDR1 MNHEY, CDR2 SMNVEV (reference sequence). The CDR3 is CASSLSQGFQALPAPLHF. CDR3 sequence (DNA): TGTGCCAGCAGTTTATCTCAGGGTTTCCAGGCCCTACCCGCACCCCTCCACTTT.

The rearrangement links TRBV4-1 to TRBJ1-2, with TRBD1 as a possible D gene (5 bases). Germline assignment: CDR1 MGHRA and CDR2 YSYEKL. CDR3 size: 16 residues. V lost 0 bases and J 6 bases, leaving 17 bases between the germline ends. CDR3 nucleotides: TGCGCCAGCAGCCAAGATTGGGGCAGGGTGGGTCATGGCTACACCTTC. The encoded protein is CASSQDWGRVGHGYTF.

The chain recombines TRBV2 with TRBJ2-1; TRBD2 might be the D (6 bases). CDR1 is SNHLY and CDR2 is FYNNEI in the germline V gene. The CDR3 has 13 residues. V lost 7 bases and J 10 bases, leaving 17 bases between the germline ends. The CDR3 spells CASTFRESEEQFF. DNA of the CDR3: TGTGCCAGCACCTTTCGGGAGAGCGAGGAGCAGTTCTTC.

The V call is TRBV7-9, the J call TRBJ2-1; 11 bases match TRBD2. Germline CDR1 is SEHNR and CDR2 is FQNEAQ (reference sequence). The CDR3 is 18 residues long. Trimming at V came to 5 bases and at J to 1 base, leaving 10 bases not matched to a gene. Here the CDR3 reads CASSPDPGTSGSYNEQFF. The DNA of the CDR3 is TGTGCCAGCAGCCCAGATCCTGGGACTAGCGGTTCCTACAATGAGCAGTTCTTC. Combining the CDR3 with reference TRBV7-9 and TRBJ2-1 gives the whole variable domain DTGVSQNPRHKITKRGQNVTFRCDPISEHNRLYWYRQTLGQGPEFLTYFQNEAQLEKSRLLSDRFSAERPKGSFSTLEIQRTEQGDSAMYLCASSPDPGTSGSYNEQFFGPGTRLTVL.

This clone is a singleton in its sample. The chain uses TRBV29-1 and TRBJ2-3; 11 bases match TRBD2. V trimming: 0 bases; J trimming: 4 bases; junction bases outside the gene matches: 9. Germline V gene lookup returns CDR1 SQVTM and CDR2 ANQGSEA. This CDR3 is built from 17 residues. Here the CDR3 reads CSVEDPAELAGADTQYF. The CDR3 DNA sequence: TGCAGCGTTGAAGATCCGGCCGAACTAGCGGGAGCAGATACGCAGTATTTT.

The chain uses TRBV11-1 and TRBJ2-1, with D possibly matching TRBD2 (5 bases). Germline V gene sequence: CDR1 SGHAT, CDR2 FQDESV (reference sequence). The V end was cut by 3 bases, the J end by 0 bases, with 9 bases between. The CDR3 extends over 15 amino acids. CDR3 bases: TGTGCCAGCAGCTTCGACTACAACTCCTACAATGAGCAGTTCTTC. As protein: CASSFDYNSYNEQFF.

V usage is TRBV7-9 and J usage is TRBJ1-1; D is unresolved. The CDR3 contains 15 residues. Germline V gene sequence: CDR1 SEHNR, CDR2 FQNEAQ (reference sequence). The V and J ends lost 4 bases and 0 bases respectively, with 12 bases between them. In DNA, the CDR3 is TGTGCCAGCAGCTCTAGAGCGGCGATGAACACTGAAGCTTTCTTT. Its translation is CASSSRAAMNTEAFF.

The V gene is TRBV21-1, the J gene TRBJ1-1; TRBD1, the D gene given by the table, was not confirmed from the DNA. TRBV21-1 is given as a pseudogene. This CDR3 is built from 16 residues. CDR3 in DNA: TGTGCCAGCACCCCAAACAACGAGACAGAAAACACTGAAGCTTTCTTT. Translation: CASTPNNETENTEAFF.

This chain uses TRBV19 with TRBJ1-1, with D possibly TRBD1 on 6 matching bases. The V end was cut by 1 base, the J end by 11 bases, with 23 bases between. Germline V gives CDR1 LNHDA, CDR2 SQIVND (reference sequence). This CDR3 contains 16 residues. The CDR3 DNA is TGTGCCAGTAGTATAGTCGGCAGGGGCCCTGTAGGGGTGGCTTTCTTT. Its protein is CASSIVGRGPVGVAFF.

This chain links TRBV27 with TRBJ2-5; tentative D call: TRBD2 (5 bases). This CDR3 region has 13 residues. The V gene's germline CDR1 is MNHEY and CDR2 SMNVEV (reference sequence). V shed 2 bases and J shed 3 bases, with 7 bases lying between them. The chain's CDR3 is CASSLMEEETQYF. In DNA, the CDR3 is TGTGCCAGCAGTTTAATGGAGGAAGAGACCCAGTACTTC.

This chain connects TRBV28 to TRBJ2-1; tentative D call: TRBD2 (5 bases). The germline V and J ends were trimmed by 5 bases and 2 bases, with 13 bases remaining between them. The CDR3 sequence is 15 residues long. Germline V lookup: CDR1 MDHEN, CDR2 SYDVKM. Written as DNA, the CDR3 is TGTGCCAGCAGTCCCAGGACTGATACCTACAATGAGCAGTTCTTC. Translating gives CASSPRTDTYNEQFF.

This clone appeared once. V and J are TRBV5-1 and TRBJ1-4; D possibly corresponds to TRBD1 (5 bases). Trimming removed 4 bases from V and 7 bases from J, with 14 bases in between. The CDR3 is 14 residues long. The germline CDR1 and CDR2 sequences are SGHRS and YFSETQ. This CDR3 is CASSNLGGSEKLFF. CDR3 nucleotide sequence: TGCGCCAGCAGCAACCTCGGGGGGAGTGAAAAACTGTTTTTT.

This chain connects TRBV6-6 to TRBJ1-2; a weak D match, TRBD1 (6 bases). Trimming cost V 1 base and J 8 bases, with 17 bases left between them. From germline, CDR1 is MNHNY and CDR2 SVGAGI (reference sequence). This CDR3 region has 15 residues. CDR3 nucleotide sequence: TGTGCCAGCAGTTACTACAGGGATAGCGCGTCCGGCTACACCTTC. It specifies CASSYYRDSASGYTF.

This sequence joins TRBV4-1 and TRBJ2-5; 10 nucleotides line up with TRBD1. The J call may be wrong; the DNA end is better matched by TRBJ2-7. The germline V gene encodes CDR1 MGHRA and CDR2 YSYEKL. CDR3 length: 17 residues. This CDR3 is CASSQAGQGPGTYEQYF. The CDR3 nucleotides are TGCGCCAGCAGCCAGGCGGGACAGGGGCCGGGGACCTACGAGCAGTACTTC.

The chain recombines TRBV6-1 with TRBJ2-1; the match to TRBD2 covers 11 bases. Looked up from germline, CDR1 is MNHNS and CDR2 is SASEGT. The trim removed 3 bases at V and 7 bases at J, leaving 5 bases unmatched. This CDR3 contains 15 residues. CDR3 DNA sequence: TGTGCCAGCAGTGAGGCTAGCGGGAGGAATAATGAGCAGTTCTTC. Translating gives CASSEASGRNNEQFF.